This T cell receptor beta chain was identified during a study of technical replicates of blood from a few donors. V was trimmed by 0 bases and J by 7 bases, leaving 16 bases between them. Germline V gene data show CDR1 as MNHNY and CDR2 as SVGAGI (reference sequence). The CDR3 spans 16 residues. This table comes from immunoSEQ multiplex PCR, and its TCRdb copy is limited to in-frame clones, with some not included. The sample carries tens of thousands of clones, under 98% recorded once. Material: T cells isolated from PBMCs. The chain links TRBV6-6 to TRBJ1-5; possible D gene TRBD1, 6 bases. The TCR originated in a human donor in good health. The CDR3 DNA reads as TGTGCCAGCAGTTACTCGACCTCGGGGGGCGGACAGCCCCAGCATTTT. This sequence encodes CASSYSTSGGGQPQHF.